This T cell receptor beta chain was documented in a study of PD-1 blockade in classical Hodgkin lymphoma. Time point in this sample: newly diagnosed, previously untreated cHL patient sample. Researchers report purifying CD4+ T cells from thawed PBMCs by magnetic negative selection. The study, taken as a whole, reports: TCR diversity at baseline was reported to be reduced in newly diagnosed patients relative to healthy donors. Underlying causes for the observed repertoire differences were not defined, possibly disease activity or prior therapy.

With 11 bases removed from V and 6 bases from J, the gap between germline ends came to 16 bases. Germline lookup yields CDR1 SNHLY and CDR2 FYNNEI. The CDR3 length is 13 residues. Method: immunoSEQ multiplex PCR; TCRdb's copy keeps in-frame clones and lacks some. The data contain some 30,000 clones, about 85% of them seen just once; the ten biggest clones take up roughly 1.2%. Comments on this clone: Its specificity is not known.

Sequencing was done on a sample of CD4+ T cells from blood. The genes are TRBV2 and TRBJ2-2; D unresolved. The receptor comes from a human donor with classical Hodgkin lymphoma. This CDR3 reads CAAERDGPGELFF. The CDR3 DNA is TGTGCCGCGGAAAGGGATGGACCCGGGGAGCTGTTTTTT.